This section outlines one T cell receptor beta chain sequence together with its context. The antigen is not known. Time point of the sample: healthy volunteer bleed at 2 weeks. Total RNA was isolated from unfractionated whole blood. TCRdb re-derived calls from the RACE reads in MiXCR, one entry per CDR3 protein. In the table there are about 130,000 distinct CDR3 sequences, approximately 9.5% of which are singletons. The sample originates from a study of human T cells and chemical hapten exposure. Study results and limitations: TCRs above 1 in 1000 frequency did not change with DPC sensitization.

Germline V lookup: CDR1 MRHNA, CDR2 SNTAGT. The trim removed 0 bases at V and 1 base at J, leaving 8 bases unmatched. The CDR3 contains 18 residues. Sequencing was performed on whole blood. This receptor was identified in a male donor in good health. Some clones in this sample may be carry-over from other donors' samples. V gene TRBV6-4 combines with J gene TRBJ2-2; TRBD2 matches at 7 bases. CDR3 nucleotides: TGTGCCAGCAGTGACTCGTCTAGCGGTAAAATGAACACCGGGGAGCTGTTTTTT. Translation gives CASSDSSSGKMNTGELFF.